This T cell receptor beta chain originates from a study of blood T cells in healthy people across ages. The germline V and J ends were trimmed by 1 base and 8 bases, with 11 bases remaining between them. The germline CDR1 and CDR2 sequences are SQVTM and ANQGSEA. The CDR3 covers 13 residues. A J-beta primer mix and a sample-barcoded 5' primer were used in a second PCR of about 7 to 12 cycles. A single record per CDR3 protein comes from TCRdb applying MiXCR to the 5' RACE reads. The sample lists about 780,000 distinct CDR3 sequences; roughly 46% were seen once. This TCR came from a man older than 75 in good health. The chain combines TRBV29-1 with TRBJ2-2, with unresolved D. The material sequenced was blood. This CDR3 is CSVEGYRRGELFF. The CDR3 region has the DNA TGCAGCGTTGAAGGCTATCGACGAGGGGAGCTGTTTTTT.